These 22 T cell receptor beta chains originate from one sample sequenced in a study of Ad26.COV2.S vaccination and SARS-CoV-2 variants. Treatment: approximately 18 received Ad26.COV2.S at low or high dose, single or two shots; a few received placebo; per-sample allocation not given. The study sampled participants on day 63 after the first vaccine or placebo injection. Data came from immunoSEQ multiplex PCR; TCRdb stores just in-frame clones and leaves some out. The profile covers more than 300,000 clones, with about 82% appearing a single time and 1.5% to 2% taken by the ten largest. The sequencing here drew on peripheral blood, taken in a trial of Ad26.COV2.S vaccine versus placebo. Receptors originate from a person between 18 and 59 years old who received the Ad26.COV2.S COVID-19 vaccine or a placebo.

The gene calls are TRBV5-4 and TRBJ2-3, with TRBD2 matching over 12 bases. Germline assignment: CDR1 SGHNT and CDR2 YYREEE (reference sequence). J was trimmed by 4 bases and V by 5 bases; bases with no gene match: 5. The CDR3 covers 15 residues. CDR3 in amino acids: CASSSRTSGADTQYF. CDR3 sequence (DNA): TGTGCCAGCAGTTCACGGACTAGCGGGGCAGATACGCAGTATTTT.

CDR3 nucleotide sequence: TGTGCCAGCAGTGCTATGGTCCCCCGACCCCAGCATTTT. It codes for CASSAMVPRPQHF. V gene TRBV2 combines with J gene TRBJ1-5, with D hard to call. The V end lost 4 bases, the J end lost 10 bases, and 14 bases lay between the germline ends. Germline-derived CDR1 and CDR2 are SNHLY and FYNNEI. The CDR3 is made up of 13 amino acids.

Written as DNA, the CDR3 is TGTGCCAGCAGCCTGACCCCCTCCTACAATGAGCAGTTCTTC. Its protein is CASSLTPSYNEQFF. The chain employs TRBV7-2 and TRBJ2-1; D gene unclear. Trimming cost V 5 bases and J 0 bases, with 8 bases left between them. CDR3 size: 14 residues. Germline loops: CDR1 SGHTA, CDR2 FQGNSA.

CDR3 in DNA: TGTGCCTGGAGTACACAGGGGAAGGGCAGGGCTTTCTTT. This codes for CAWSTQGKGRAFF. The chain recombines TRBV30 with TRBJ1-1, with 7 positions matching TRBD1. Germline V CDR1 and CDR2: GTSNPN, SVGIG (reference sequence). The CDR3 totals 13 residues. The ends lost 2 bases at V and 11 bases at J; junction bases unmatched: 11.

The CDR3 nucleotides read TGTGCCAGCAGGGGAAATGCGGGGGGCAATCAGCCCCAGCATTTT. This codes for CASRGNAGGNQPQHF. V and J are TRBV2 and TRBJ1-5, with D possibly matching TRBD1 (5 bases). The CDR3 is 15 residues long. V lost 6 bases to trimming and J lost 2 bases, with 14 bases between them. Germline assignment: CDR1 SNHLY and CDR2 FYNNEI.

This chain joins TRBV7-3 and TRBJ2-1, with 8 bases lining up with TRBD1. The CDR3 length is 15 residues. The V gene's germline CDR1 is SGHTA and CDR2 FQGTGA. The V and J ends lost 5 bases and 7 bases, in that order; junction bases with no gene match: 10. CDR3 DNA: TGTGCCAGCAGCCGGGCCGGACAGGGCGGGAATGAGCAGTTCTTC. As protein: CASSRAGQGGNEQFF.

The chain employs TRBV18 and TRBJ2-5; 8 bases fit TRBD1. J lost 3 bases, V lost 4 bases, and 4 bases had no gene match. The CDR3 covers 14 residues. Per germline, CDR1 KGHSH and CDR2 LQKENI. The DNA for the CDR3 is TGTGCCAGCTCACTTTCGACAGGGGAAGAGACCCAGTACTTC. This codes for CASSLSTGEETQYF.

V usage is TRBV25-1 and J usage is TRBJ2-7; tentatively, D is TRBD1 (6 bases). The germline V gene encodes CDR1 MGHDK and CDR2 SYGVNS. V lost 6 bases and J 3 bases, leaving 15 bases between the germline ends. This CDR3 has 14 residues. The CDR3 reads CASSPQGQVYEQYF. For the CDR3, the DNA is TGTGCCAGCAGCCCCCAGGGGCAGGTCTACGAGCAGTACTTC.

The CDR3 nucleotides read TGTGCCAGCAGTTACTCTGACGGAACCTACGAGCAGTACTTC. Protein product: CASSYSDGTYEQYF. The rearrangement uses TRBV6-7 and TRBJ2-7; D is unclear. TRBV6-7 falls under the ORF class, with uncertain function. V was trimmed by 0 bases and J by 2 bases, leaving 8 bases between them. CDR3 length: 14 residues.

The chain uses TRBV7-3 and TRBJ1-1, with no clear D. Germline loops: CDR1 SGHTA, CDR2 FQGTGA. V was clipped by 4 bases and J by 1 base, with 7 bases between them. The CDR3 sequence is 13 residues long. Here the CDR3 reads CASSYQENTEAFF. CDR3 coding DNA: TGTGCCAGCAGCTATCAGGAGAACACTGAAGCTTTCTTT. Drawing the rest from reference TRBV7-3 and TRBJ1-1, the complete variable domain is GAGVSQTPSNKVTEKGKYVELRCDPISGHTALYWYRQSLGQGPEFLIYFQGTGAADDSGLPNDRFFAVRPEGSVSTLKIQRTERGDSAVYLCASSYQENTEAFFGQGTRLTVV.

The CDR3 loop is CAIRRQGRGGYTF. The CDR3, as DNA: TGTGCCATCAGGAGACAGGGAAGGGGAGGCTACACCTTC. This chain connects TRBV10-3 to TRBJ1-2; TRBD1 aligns across 7 bases. The CDR3 contains 13 residues. From germline, CDR1 is ENHRY and CDR2 SYGVKD. V trimming: 6 bases; J trimming: 8 bases; junction bases outside the gene matches: 9.

The rearrangement links TRBV18 to TRBJ2-3; D unresolved. In germline, CDR1 is KGHSH, CDR2 LQKENI. The V gene lost 2 bases and the J gene lost 0 bases, with 12 bases spanning the gap. This CDR3 has 16 amino acids. CDR3 protein: CASSPKSATSTDTQYF. DNA of the CDR3: TGTGCCAGCTCACCAAAGTCAGCAACTAGCACAGATACGCAGTATTTT. The entire variable domain, with the rest obtained from reference TRBV18 and TRBJ2-3, is as follows: NAGVMQNPRHLVRRRGQEARLRCSPMKGHSHVYWYRQLPEEGLKFMVYLQKENIIDESGMPKERFSAEFPKEGPSILRIQQVVRGDSAAYFCASSPKSATSTDTQYFGPGTRLTVL.

CDR3 amino acids: CASSPLRQGIHEQFF. DNA for the CDR3: TGTGCCAGCTCACCTCTAAGACAGGGCATTCATGAGCAGTTCTTC. This chain uses TRBV18 with TRBJ2-1; 7 bases are shared with TRBD1. Per germline, CDR1 KGHSH and CDR2 LQKENI. Germline trimming cut 3 bases from V and 8 bases from J; bases unmatched to any gene: 10. The CDR3 has 15 amino acids.

J is TRBJ1-2 and V is TRBV7-3; 7 bases line up with TRBD1. V shed 0 bases, J shed 4 bases, and the junction held 5 bases outside the gene matches. From germline, CDR1 is SGHTA and CDR2 FQGTGA. The CDR3 extends over 15 amino acids. DNA for the CDR3: TGTGCCAGCAGCTTAACAGGGGGCGCTGGCTATGGCTACACCTTC. It specifies CASSLTGGAGYGYTF.

This clone showed up just once. The gene calls are TRBV3-1 (or the pseudogene TRBV3-2) and TRBJ2-1, with D unclear. Germline V CDR1 and CDR2: LGHDT, YNNKEL (reference sequence). The CDR3 is 14 amino acids. Trimming removed 0 bases at V and 2 bases at J, with 5 bases between. Here the CDR3 reads CASSQDAAYNEQFF. CDR3 nucleotide sequence: TGTGCCAGCAGCCAAGATGCGGCCTACAATGAGCAGTTCTTC.

This clone was seen only once. The rearrangement uses TRBV7-2 and TRBJ2-7; 12 bases are shared with TRBD1. The V gene end was trimmed by 11 bases and the J gene end by 6 bases; junction bases not matched to a gene: 8. This CDR3 is built from 13 residues. Germline V gene data show CDR1 as SGHTA and CDR2 as FQGNSA. The CDR3 sequence is CASRGQGAGEQYF. CDR3 nucleotides: TGTGCCTCCCGGGGACAGGGGGCTGGCGAGCAGTACTTC. The whole variable domain, filled in from reference TRBV7-2 and TRBJ2-7, reads GAGVSQSPSNKVTEKGKDVELRCDPISGHTALYWYRQSLGQGLEFLIYFQGNSAPDKSGLPSDRFSAERTGGSVSTLTIQRTQQEDSAVYLCASRGQGAGEQYFGPGTRLTVT.

This chain connects TRBV7-8 to TRBJ2-3; 11 bases agree with TRBD2. Germline V CDR1 and CDR2: SGHVS, FQNEAQ. CDR3 size: 17 residues. After removal of 1 base from V and 2 bases from J, the junction contained 5 bases not matched to a gene. The CDR3 coding sequence is TGTGCCAGCAGCTTAGGAACTAGCGGGGGACTCACAGATACGCAGTATTTT. It yields the protein CASSLGTSGGLTDTQYF.

The V and J genes are TRBV6-5 and TRBJ1-6, with D perhaps TRBD1 (5 bases). CDR1 and CDR2 (germline): MNHEY, SVGAGI. Trimming took 5 bases from V and 8 from J, leaving 10 bases between them. CDR3 length equals 13 residues. The CDR3 spells CASSLGADSPLHF. The CDR3 region has the DNA TGTGCCAGCAGTCTCGGGGCGGATTCACCCCTCCACTTT.

The V and J genes are TRBV9 and TRBJ2-3, with unresolved D. CDR3 length: 14 amino acids. CDR1 is SGDLS, CDR2 YYNGEE, per germline. Trimming removed 0 bases from V and 6 bases from J, with 11 bases in between. CDR3 residues: CASSVGLLRDTQYF. For the CDR3, the DNA is TGTGCCAGCAGCGTAGGCCTTTTACGGGATACGCAGTATTTT.

The J gene is TRBJ1-1, the V gene TRBV6-5, with D uncertain. CDR3 size: 15 residues. Trimming took off 2 bases at V and 0 bases at J, with 10 bases between the two ends. Germline CDR1 reads MNHEY; CDR2 reads SVGAGI. In DNA, the CDR3 is TGTGCCAGCAGTTACGGACCGACGATGAACACTGAAGCTTTCTTT. Translation: CASSYGPTMNTEAFF.

This chain joins TRBV5-6 and TRBJ2-2, with unresolved D. Germline CDR1 reads SGHDT; CDR2 reads YYEEEE. The CDR3 has 12 residues. Trimming cost V 3 bases and J 6 bases, with 6 bases left between them. The CDR3 nucleotides are TGTGCCAGCAGCTGGGTGGCCGGGGAGCTGTTTTTT. This encodes CASSWVAGELFF.

The V and J genes are TRBV30 and TRBJ1-5; D is unclear. Germline values: CDR1 GTSNPN, CDR2 SVGIG (reference sequence). V was trimmed by 5 bases and J by 4 bases, leaving 9 bases between them. The CDR3 is 12 residues long. DNA of the CDR3: TGTGCCTGGGAGGAGGCGAATCAGCCCCAGCATTTT. It specifies CAWEEANQPQHF.